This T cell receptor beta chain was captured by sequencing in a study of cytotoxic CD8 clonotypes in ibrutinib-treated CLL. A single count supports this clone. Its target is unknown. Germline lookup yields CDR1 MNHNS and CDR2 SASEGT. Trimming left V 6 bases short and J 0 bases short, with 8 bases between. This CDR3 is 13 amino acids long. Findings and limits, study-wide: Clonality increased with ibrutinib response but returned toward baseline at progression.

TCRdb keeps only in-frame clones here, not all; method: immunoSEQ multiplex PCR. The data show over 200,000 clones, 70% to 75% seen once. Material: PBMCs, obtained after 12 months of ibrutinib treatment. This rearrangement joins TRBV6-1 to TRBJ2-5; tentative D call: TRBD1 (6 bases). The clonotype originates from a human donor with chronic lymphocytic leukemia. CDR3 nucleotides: TGTGCCAGCAGAGACAGGAACCAAGAGACCCAGTACTTC. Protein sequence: CASRDRNQETQYF.